Shown below are 16 T cell receptor beta chains from a single sample sequenced in a study of long-term antiretroviral therapy in people with HIV. The assay, immunoSEQ v3.0, was run at survey level. The table came from immunoSEQ multiplex PCR; TCRdb's copy has only in-frame clones and leaves some out. The sample includes fewer than 45,000 clones, nearly 95% of them seen just once. This material consisted of unsorted PBMCs, taken 3.7 years after starting antiretroviral therapy. All receptors come from a woman in her forties or fifties with HIV.

The rearrangement joins TRBV5-4 to TRBJ1-2; TRBD1 is a possible D gene (6 bases). This CDR3 contains 15 residues. Germline V lookup: CDR1 SGHNT, CDR2 YYREEE (reference sequence). V was clipped by 0 bases and J by 4 bases, with 13 bases between them. The CDR3 DNA is TGTGCCAGCAGCTTGGGGGGGGCGCCCATCTATGGCTACACCTTC. It is translated as CASSLGGAPIYGYTF.

The genes are TRBV4-2 and TRBJ2-3; 16 bases map to TRBD2. This CDR3 comprises 18 residues. Germline V gives CDR1 LGHNA, CDR2 YNFKEQ. V was pared by 2 bases and J by 6 bases, with 8 bases of the junction left unmatched. The CDR3 spells CASSQNPGLAGGHDTQYF. CDR3 coding DNA: TGTGCCAGCAGCCAAAACCCGGGACTAGCGGGGGGGCACGATACGCAGTATTTT.

The V gene is TRBV12-5, the J gene TRBJ1-2; TRBD1 matches 7 bases. This CDR3 spans 13 amino acids. Germline-derived CDR1 and CDR2 are LGHNT and FRNRAP. Trimming cost V 7 bases and J 4 bases; bases outside gene matches: 6. In DNA, the CDR3 is TGTGCTAGTGCCACGACAGGGACCTATGGCTACACCTTC. Translation: CASATTGTYGYTF. Full variable domain (remainder filled in from reference TRBV12-5 and TRBJ1-2): DARVTQTPRHKVTEMGQEVTMRCQPILGHNTVFWYRQTMMQGLELLAYFRNRAPLDDSGMPKDRFSAEMPDATLATLKIQPSEPRDSAVYFCASATTGTYGYTFGSGTRLTVV.

The chain is built from TRBV7-8 and TRBJ2-3; TRBD2 is a possible D gene (5 bases). Germline CDR1 reads SGHVS; CDR2 reads FQNEAQ. Between the trimmed V and J ends, which lost 2 bases and 2 bases, there was a span of 17 bases. This CDR3 comprises 17 residues. CDR3 amino acids: CASSLTPGLPSTDTQYF. The DNA for the CDR3 is TGTGCCAGCAGCTTAACCCCGGGATTACCGTCCACAGATACGCAGTATTTT. Looking up the rest from reference TRBV7-8 and TRBJ2-3 gives the full variable domain: GAGVSQSPRYKVAKRGQDVALRCDPISGHVSLFWYQQALGQGPEFLTYFQNEAQLDKSGLPSDRFFAERPEGSVSTLKIQRTQQEDSAVYLCASSLTPGLPSTDTQYFGPGTRLTVL.

The J gene is TRBJ1-1, the V gene TRBV13; 8 bases fit TRBD1. Germline CDR1 and CDR2: PRHDT and FYEKMQ (reference sequence). The CDR3 spans 17 residues. The J segment lost 0 bases and the V segment lost 9 bases, leaving 15 bases of the junction unmatched. CDR3: CASEGDRIFLMNTEAFF. CDR3 in DNA: TGTGCCAGTGAAGGGGACAGGATTTTCCTCATGAACACTGAAGCTTTCTTT.

CDR3 bases: TGTGCCAGCAGCTTAGTTCAGACCGCCTACGAGCAGTACTTC. This codes for CASSLVQTAYEQYF. The V gene is TRBV7-2, the J gene TRBJ2-7; D gene ambiguous. Looked up from germline, CDR1 is SGHTA and CDR2 is FQGNSA. Trimming took 1 base from V and 2 from J, leaving 9 bases between them. The CDR3 length is 14 residues. Drawing the rest from reference TRBV7-2 and TRBJ2-7, the complete variable domain is GAGVSQSPSNKVTEKGKDVELRCDPISGHTALYWYRQSLGQGLEFLIYFQGNSAPDKSGLPSDRFSAERTGGSVSTLTIQRTQQEDSAVYLCASSLVQTAYEQYFGPGTRLTVT.

Here the CDR3 reads CASSPTGPQETQYF. The CDR3 bases are TGTGCCAGCAGTCCGACAGGCCCCCAAGAGACCCAGTACTTC. The gene calls are TRBV6-1 and TRBJ2-5; D perhaps matches TRBD1 (6 bases). Germline CDR1 MNHNS, CDR2 SASEGT. CDR3 length equals 14 residues. V lost 5 bases and J 1 base, leaving 11 bases between the germline ends.

J is TRBJ2-7 and V is TRBV7-2, with D perhaps matching TRBD2 (6 bases). This CDR3 region has 15 residues. CDR1 is SGHTA and CDR2 is FQGNSA in the germline V gene. V lost 2 bases and J lost 0, with 11 bases in between. In nucleotides, the CDR3 is TGTGCCAGCAGCTTATTGGCGGGAAGCTCCTACGAGCAGTACTTC. Translating gives CASSLLAGSSYEQYF. Based on the CDR3 plus reference TRBV7-2 and TRBJ2-7, the full variable domain is GAGVSQSPSNKVTEKGKDVELRCDPISGHTALYWYRQSLGQGLEFLIYFQGNSAPDKSGLPSDRFSAERTGGSVSTLTIQRTQQEDSAVYLCASSLLAGSSYEQYFGPGTRLTVT.

The V gene is TRBV2, the J gene TRBJ2-5; 7 nucleotides match TRBD2. The germline CDR1 and CDR2 sequences are SNHLY and FYNNEI. The CDR3 has 13 residues. Trimming took 8 bases from V and 5 from J; bases not matched to a gene: 8. CDR3 in DNA: TGTGCCAGCCTCCCAGCGGGGAAGGAGACCCAGTACTTC. It yields the protein CASLPAGKETQYF. Using reference TRBV2 and TRBJ2-5 for the parts outside the CDR3, the full variable domain is EPEVTQTPSHQVTQMGQEVILRCVPISNHLYFYWYRQILGQKVEFLVSFYNNEISEKSEIFDDQFSVERPDGSNFTLKIRSTKLEDSAMYFCASLPAGKETQYFGPGTRLLVL.

DNA of the CDR3: TGTGCCAGCTCACCCCGGCAACAGGGGGCATTAGAGGAGCAGTACTTC. This translates into CASSPRQQGALEEQYF. The V and J genes are TRBV18 and TRBJ2-7; 9 bases match TRBD1. The CDR3 extends over 16 amino acids. Per the germline V gene, CDR1 is KGHSH and CDR2 is LQKENI. Trimming cost V 3 bases and J 7 bases; bases outside gene matches: 13.

The gene calls are TRBV7-6 and TRBJ2-3; TRBD1 matches at 7 bases. The V gene end was trimmed by 5 bases and the J gene end by 2 bases; junction bases not matched to a gene: 7. CDR1 and CDR2 from the germline V gene are SGHVS and FNYEAQ. The CDR3 extends over 15 amino acids. The CDR3 DNA reads as TGTGCCAGCAGCGCCCAGACAGGGTACACAGATACGCAGTATTTT. Its translation is CASSAQTGYTDTQYF.

V is TRBV4-3 and J is TRBJ2-5, with TRBD1 matching over 7 bases. The length of the CDR3 is 16 residues. The germline V gene encodes CDR1 LGHNA and CDR2 YSLEER. The V and J ends lost 3 bases and 4 bases, in that order; junction bases with no gene match: 11. CDR3 protein: CASSHHENDRAETQYF. As DNA, the CDR3 is TGCGCCAGCAGCCATCACGAAAACGACAGGGCAGAGACCCAGTACTTC.

This clone was found once. The chain combines TRBV10-3 with TRBJ2-3; 8 bases match TRBD2. The V gene's germline CDR1 is ENHRY and CDR2 SYGVKD. This CDR3 region has 15 residues. Losses at the gene ends were 7 bases for V and 2 bases for J; bases not matched to a gene: 8. The DNA of the CDR3 is TGTGCCATCAAGGGAGCGGGGGCCTACACAGATACGCAGTATTTT. Translating gives CAIKGAGAYTDTQYF.

The CDR3 nucleotides read TGTGCCAGCAGCCCCCACGGGGGGACAGATTCACCCCTCCACTTT. Translated, it gives CASSPHGGTDSPLHF. The J gene is TRBJ1-6, the V gene TRBV7-3; 7 bases agree with TRBD1. The CDR3 is made up of 15 amino acids. The J segment lost 8 bases and the V segment lost 5 bases, leaving 9 bases of the junction unmatched. The germline gives CDR1 SGHTA, CDR2 FQGTGA.

This clone was counted a single time. The J gene is TRBJ2-5, the V gene TRBV5-1, with 9 bases lining up with TRBD2. CDR3 length equals 14 residues. Trimming took 7 bases from V and 1 from J; bases not matched to a gene: 5. Germline CDR1 reads SGHRS; CDR2 reads YFSETQ. CDR3 coding DNA: TGCGCCAGCGGCGAAGCGGGGGGCCAAGAGACCCAGTACTTC. It translates to CASGEAGGQETQYF.

This chain uses TRBV5-5 with TRBJ1-5; unclear D gene. Germline values: CDR1 SGHKS, CDR2 YYEKEE (reference sequence). The CDR3 consists of 16 residues. V was pared by 0 bases and J by 3 bases, with 13 bases between. The CDR3 spells CASSLGWQNLNQPQHF. In DNA, the CDR3 is TGTGCCAGCAGCTTGGGTTGGCAGAACCTCAATCAGCCCCAGCATTTT.